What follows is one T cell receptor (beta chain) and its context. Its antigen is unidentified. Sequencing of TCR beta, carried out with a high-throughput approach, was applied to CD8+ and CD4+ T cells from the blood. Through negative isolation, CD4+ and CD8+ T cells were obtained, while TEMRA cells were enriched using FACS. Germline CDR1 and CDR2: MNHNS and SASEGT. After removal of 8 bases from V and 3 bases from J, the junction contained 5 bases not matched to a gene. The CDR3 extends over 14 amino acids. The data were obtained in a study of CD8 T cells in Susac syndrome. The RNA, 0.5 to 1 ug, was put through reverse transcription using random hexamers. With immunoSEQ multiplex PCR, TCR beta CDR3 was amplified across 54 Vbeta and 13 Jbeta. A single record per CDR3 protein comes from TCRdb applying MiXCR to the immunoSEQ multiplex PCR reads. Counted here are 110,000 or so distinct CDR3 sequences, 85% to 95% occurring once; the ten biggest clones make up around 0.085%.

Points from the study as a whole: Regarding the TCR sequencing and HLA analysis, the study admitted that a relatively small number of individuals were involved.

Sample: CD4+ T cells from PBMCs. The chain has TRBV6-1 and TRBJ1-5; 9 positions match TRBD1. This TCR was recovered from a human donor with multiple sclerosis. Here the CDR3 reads CASSRTGDNQPQHF. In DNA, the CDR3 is TGTGCCAGCTCCCGGACAGGGGACAATCAGCCCCAGCATTTT.